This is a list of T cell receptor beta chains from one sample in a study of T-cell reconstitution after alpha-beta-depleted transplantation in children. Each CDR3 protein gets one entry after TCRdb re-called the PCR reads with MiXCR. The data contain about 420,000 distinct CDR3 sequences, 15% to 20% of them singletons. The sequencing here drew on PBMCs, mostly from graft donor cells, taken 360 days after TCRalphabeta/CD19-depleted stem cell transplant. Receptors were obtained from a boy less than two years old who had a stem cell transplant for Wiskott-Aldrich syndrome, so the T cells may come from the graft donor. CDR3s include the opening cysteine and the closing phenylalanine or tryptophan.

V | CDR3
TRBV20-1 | CSAREGTHRGETQYF
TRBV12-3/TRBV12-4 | CASRPPGAQETQYF
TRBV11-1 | CASSLKLVAGQGHTGELFF
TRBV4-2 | CASSQDGISNQPQHF
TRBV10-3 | CATLGRGNSPLHF
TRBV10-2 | CASIKGREQFF
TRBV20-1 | CSASGTSGADTQYF
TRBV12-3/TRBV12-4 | CASSLQVPSMEQYF
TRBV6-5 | CASQTTRLRTVSYEQYF
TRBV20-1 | CSAQRGGGPQPNVNEQFF
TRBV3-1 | CASSQAVLAKNIQYF
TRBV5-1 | CASASTGGAPGELFF
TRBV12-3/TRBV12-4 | CASSPSVAYEQYF
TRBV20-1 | CSARDEGMETQYF
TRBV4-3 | CASSSREDTQYF
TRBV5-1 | CASSLGTQSNTEAFF
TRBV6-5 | CASSYTYRISNTGELFF
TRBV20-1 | CSAYKGLDNEQFF
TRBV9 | CASSVMASGTNTGELFF
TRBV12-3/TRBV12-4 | CASSLPERTLNTGELFF
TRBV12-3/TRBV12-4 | CASSFGGQHGYTF
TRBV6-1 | CASSKTGGEGYTF